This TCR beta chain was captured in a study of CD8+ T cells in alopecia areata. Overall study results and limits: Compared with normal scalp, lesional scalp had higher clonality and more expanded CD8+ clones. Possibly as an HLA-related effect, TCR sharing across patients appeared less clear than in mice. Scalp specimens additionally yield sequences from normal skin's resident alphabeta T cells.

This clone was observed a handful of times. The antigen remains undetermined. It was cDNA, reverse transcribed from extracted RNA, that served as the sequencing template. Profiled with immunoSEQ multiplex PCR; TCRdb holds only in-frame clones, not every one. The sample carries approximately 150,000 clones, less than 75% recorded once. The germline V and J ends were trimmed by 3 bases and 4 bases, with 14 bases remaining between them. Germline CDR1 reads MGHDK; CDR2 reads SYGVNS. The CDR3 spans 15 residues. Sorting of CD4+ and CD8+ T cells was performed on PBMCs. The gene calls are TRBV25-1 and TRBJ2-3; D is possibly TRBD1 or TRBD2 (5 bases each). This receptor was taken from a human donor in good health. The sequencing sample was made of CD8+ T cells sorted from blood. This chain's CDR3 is CASSDMGVGSDTQYF. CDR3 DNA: TGTGCCAGCAGTGATATGGGGGTCGGGTCAGATACGCAGTATTTT.